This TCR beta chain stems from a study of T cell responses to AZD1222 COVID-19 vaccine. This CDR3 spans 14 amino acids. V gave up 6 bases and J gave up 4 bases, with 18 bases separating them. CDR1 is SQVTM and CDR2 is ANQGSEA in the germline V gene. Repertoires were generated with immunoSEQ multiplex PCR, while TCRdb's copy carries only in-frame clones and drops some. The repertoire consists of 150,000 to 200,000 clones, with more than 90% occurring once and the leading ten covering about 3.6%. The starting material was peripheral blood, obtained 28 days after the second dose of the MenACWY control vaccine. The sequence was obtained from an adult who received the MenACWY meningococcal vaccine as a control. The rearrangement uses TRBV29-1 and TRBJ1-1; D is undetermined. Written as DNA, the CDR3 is TGCAGCGTCAATCCAAGGGAGTTGGGCACTGAAGCTTTCTTT. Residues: CSVNPRELGTEAFF.